These T cell receptor beta chains were read from a single sample in a study of cytomegalovirus exposure and HLA in healthy donors. Profiling relied on immunoSEQ multiplex PCR, and the TCRdb table lists in-frame clones only, not all of them. The repertoire holds more than 85,000 clones, with about 76% as singletons. Sequenced sample: PBMCs. These TCRs come from a man aged 25 to 40 in good health and CMV-seropositive. Each CDR3 is given with its conserved first and last residue. A D gene is named only where the DNA matches it firmly. Clone sizes are given selectively: once, few, many, or a class where the clone is expanded.

D	J	size	V	DNA	CDR3
TRBD1	TRBJ1-2	-	TRBV27	TGTGCCAGCAGTTTCGGGACAGGGACGTATGGCTACACCTTC	CASSFGTGTYGYTF
-	TRBJ2-3	-	TRBV6-6	TGTGCCAGCAGTTACCCCCGCGTGGGCTCCGATACGCAGTATTTT	CASSYPRVGSDTQYF
-	TRBJ1-1	few	TRBV4-1	TGCGCCAGCAGCCAAGGGGGCTGGGATGAAGCTTTCTTT	CASSQGGWDEAFF
-	TRBJ2-5	-	TRBV5-1	TGCGCCAGCAGCTTGGGACAGCAAGAGACCCAGTACTTC	CASSLGQQETQYF
-	TRBJ2-1	-	TRBV4-1	TGCGCCAGCAGCCAATATGAAAAGGGGCTACTGGTCAATGAGCAGTTCTTC	CASSQYEKGLLVNEQFF
TRBD2	TRBJ2-1	-	TRBV28	TGTGCCAGCAGTTTAGTTATGGCGGGGGGATCCTACAATGAGCAGTTCTTC	CASSLVMAGGSYNEQFF
-	TRBJ1-5	few	TRBV2	TGTGCCAGCAGCCAGGGTTCGGGTCAGCCCCAGCATTTT	CASSQGSGQPQHF
-	TRBJ1-2	-	TRBV18	TGTGCCACCTCGACAGACAGAAAAACCCACTATGGCTACACCTTC	CATSTDRKTHYGYTF
TRBD2	TRBJ2-5	-	TRBV2	TGTGCCAGCAGCGGCGGACTAGCGGGGTCTAAAGTGGTCGCGTTAGAGACCCAGTACTTC	CASSGGLAGSKVVALETQYF
TRBD1	TRBJ1-2	once	TRBV7-2	TGTGCCGGCAGCCGGGGACAGACCTATGGCTACACCTTC	CAGSRGQTYGYTF
TRBD1	TRBJ2-2	-	TRBV18	TGTGCCAGCTCACCCCCGACAGGGGGGAACACCGGGGAGCTGTTTTTT	CASSPPTGGNTGELFF
-	TRBJ2-7	-	TRBV2	TGTGCCAGCAGTGAAGACGGCTCCTACGAGCAGTACTTC	CASSEDGSYEQYF
TRBD2	TRBJ2-1	-	TRBV11-1	TGTGCCAGCACACTAGCGGGAACCCTCGCCAATGAGCAGTTCTTC	CASTLAGTLANEQFF
-	TRBJ1-3	-	TRBV15	TGTGCCACCAGCAGAAGCGCGGGAACTGGAAACACCATATATTTT	CATSRSAGTGNTIYF
TRBD1	TRBJ1-6	few	TRBV5-6	TGTGCCAGCAGCTTTACAGGGGATTCACCCCTCCACTTT	CASSFTGDSPLHF
TRBD2	TRBJ2-7	-	TRBV4-2	TGTGCCAGCAGCCAAGCTAGCGGGGTCTCCTACGAGCAGTACTTC	CASSQASGVSYEQYF